The 26 T cell receptor beta chains below come from one sample, sequenced in a study of T cell repertoires in cytomegalovirus infection. TCRdb reanalysed the reads using MiXCR and keeps one entry per CDR3 protein. The top ten clones hold more than 2.5% of a sample with around 740,000 distinct CDR3 sequences, 35% to 40% of them seen once. Sequencing used PBMCs. The receptors here all came from a human donor in good health (CMV status not recorded). Some clones in this sample may be carry-over from other donors' samples.

The CDR3 loop reads CSARPSGRHTGELFF. The CDR3 coding sequence is TGCAGTGCTAGGCCTAGCGGGAGGCACACCGGGGAGCTGTTTTTT. V is TRBV20-1 and J is TRBJ2-2; 11 bases are shared with TRBD2. The CDR3 is 15 residues long. Germline CDR1 and CDR2: DFQATT and SNEGSKA (reference sequence). After removal of 3 bases from V and 3 bases from J, the junction contained 3 bases not matched to a gene.

This chain links TRBV5-6 with TRBJ2-2; maybe TRBD1 (5 bases). The germline CDR1 and CDR2 sequences are SGHDT and YYEEEE. The CDR3 loop spans 17 amino acids. V was cut by 1 base and J by 0 bases, with 13 bases left in between. The CDR3 bases are TGTGCCAGCAGCTTGTTTCAGGGCAGCGCGAACACCGGGGAGCTGTTTTTT. Amino acid sequence: CASSLFQGSANTGELFF.

The chain has TRBV7-9 and TRBJ2-2, with TRBD1 matching over 8 bases. The germline V gene has CDR1 SEHNR and CDR2 FQNEAQ (reference sequence). Trimming took 5 bases from V and 4 from J; bases not matched to a gene: 12. The CDR3 runs to 17 residues. The CDR3 sequence is CASSPLDGQGGTGELFF. CDR3 sequence (DNA): TGTGCCAGCAGCCCCCTTGACGGACAGGGTGGCACCGGGGAGCTGTTTTTT.

The rearrangement uses TRBV7-4 and TRBJ1-2; 9 bases line up with TRBD1. Germline lookup yields CDR1 SGHVT and CDR2 SQSDAQ. The CDR3 has 15 amino acids. Losses at the gene ends were 5 bases for V and 5 bases for J; bases not matched to a gene: 9. CDR3 residues: CASSLLFGQGYGYTF. For the CDR3, the DNA is TGTGCCAGCAGCCTCCTATTCGGACAGGGGTATGGCTACACCTTC.

The rearrangement joins TRBV7-9 to TRBJ2-1, with 8 bases matching TRBD1. The V segment lost 3 bases and the J segment 7 bases; nucleotides outside the gene matches: 8. Germline CDR1 reads SEHNR; CDR2 reads FQNEAQ (reference sequence). The CDR3 consists of 15 residues. CDR3 DNA: TGTGCCAGCAGCTTTTCAGGGGGCGTGGGGAATGAGCAGTTCTTC. Protein: CASSFSGGVGNEQFF.

Of note for this clonotype: A clone one base away is much larger, so this may be a read error. This chain joins TRBV7-2 and TRBJ2-7; TRBD2 aligns across 8 bases. The germline V gene encodes CDR1 SGHTA and CDR2 FQGNSA. This CDR3 has 15 residues. The CDR3 is CDSSLVRSGSYEQYF. The CDR3 DNA reads as TGTGACAGCAGCTTAGTTCGGAGCGGGAGTTACGAGCAGTACTTC.

The chain is built from TRBV2 and TRBJ2-1, with 13 bases matching TRBD2. V lost 8 bases and J lost 10; bases outside the gene matches: 2. Germline V gives CDR1 SNHLY, CDR2 FYNNEI. CDR3 size: 12 residues. CDR3 nucleotide sequence: TGTGCCAGCCCGGGACTAGCGGGAGAGCAGTTCTTC. Encoded protein: CASPGLAGEQFF. Full variable domain (remainder filled in from reference TRBV2 and TRBJ2-1): EPEVTQTPSHQVTQMGQEVILRCVPISNHLYFYWYRQILGQKVEFLVSFYNNEISEKSEIFDDQFSVERPDGSNFTLKIRSTKLEDSAMYFCASPGLAGEQFFGPGTRLTVL.

This chain connects TRBV4-1 to TRBJ1-2, with D unclear. Germline assignment: CDR1 MGHRA and CDR2 YSYEKL. Trimming left V 0 bases short and J 0 bases short, with 8 bases between. The CDR3 is 15 residues long. CDR3 in DNA: TGCGCCAGCAGCCAAGAACAAGGGTCTAACTATGGCTACACCTTC. Its protein product is CASSQEQGSNYGYTF.

The chain uses TRBV6-5 and TRBJ2-1, with 7 positions matching TRBD2. Germline V lookup: CDR1 MNHEY, CDR2 SVGAGI. V trimming: 2 bases; J trimming: 6 bases; junction bases outside the gene matches: 4. The CDR3 length is 14 residues. Here the CDR3 reads CASSYEASGNEQFF. The CDR3 DNA reads as TGTGCCAGCAGTTACGAGGCTAGCGGCAATGAGCAGTTCTTC.

This clonotype was counted a few times. This chain joins TRBV12-3 or TRBV12-4 and TRBJ1-4; D gene uncertain. V was cut by 6 bases and J by 10 bases, with 18 bases left in between. The CDR3 length is 14 residues. CDR3 sequence: CASSDGRALRKLFF. CDR3 bases: TGTGCCAGCAGCGATGGGAGGGCCCTTAGAAAACTGTTTTTT.

This clonotype came up a few times. This chain joins TRBV19 and TRBJ1-5; D might be TRBD1 (6 bases). Germline CDR1 is LNHDA and CDR2 is SQIVND (reference sequence). The CDR3 is 16 residues long. Trimming removed 3 bases at V and 5 bases at J, with 17 bases between. The CDR3 here is CASSIDWGARDQPQHF. The CDR3 nucleotides are TGTGCCAGTAGTATTGATTGGGGGGCTCGGGATCAGCCCCAGCATTTT.

J is TRBJ2-3 and V is TRBV7-2, with 9 bases aligning to TRBD1. Losses at the gene ends were 2 bases for V and 4 bases for J; bases not matched to a gene: 10. CDR3 length equals 17 residues. Looked up from germline, CDR1 is SGHTA and CDR2 is FQGNSA. Here the CDR3 reads CASSLMGTGLLADTQYF. The CDR3 DNA reads TGTGCCAGCAGCTTAATGGGGACAGGGCTCCTCGCAGATACGCAGTATTTT.

This clonotype has a handful of counts. The V gene is TRBV11-2, the J gene TRBJ2-7; D possibly corresponds to TRBD2 (5 bases). V lost 3 bases and J lost 6, with 18 bases in between. The germline V gene has CDR1 SGHAT and CDR2 FQNNGV. The CDR3 runs to 15 residues. CDR3 DNA sequence: TGTGCCAGCAGCTTCCGGGTGGCGGGCCGCTCCGAGCAGTACTTC. Its protein product is CASSFRVAGRSEQYF.

This clonotype was seen a few times. The chain uses TRBV28 and TRBJ1-6; TRBD1 is a possible D gene (5 bases). This CDR3 spans 13 amino acids. Germline V CDR1 and CDR2: MDHEN, SYDVKM. Trimming cost V 3 bases and J 17 bases, with 17 bases left between them. CDR3 sequence reads: CASSLGGDRAVHF. Here the CDR3 DNA reads TGTGCCAGCAGTTTGGGTGGGGACCGTGCGGTCCACTTT.

The chain uses TRBV20-1 and TRBJ2-5; D remains unclear. There are 14 residues in the CDR3. CDR1 is DFQATT, CDR2 SNEGSKA, per germline (reference sequence). V was trimmed by 5 bases and J by 3 bases, leaving 16 bases between them. The CDR3 sequence: CSARSGTHEETQYF. As DNA, the CDR3 is TGCAGTGCTCGTTCGGGTACACATGAAGAGACCCAGTACTTC.

J is TRBJ1-1 and V is TRBV12-3 or TRBV12-4; no clear D. The CDR3 is 15 amino acids. V shed 2 bases and J shed 0 bases, with 10 bases lying between them. In DNA form, the CDR3 reads TGTGCCAGCAGTTTACAAAAGGGTATGAACACTGAAGCTTTCTTT. Translating it yields CASSLQKGMNTEAFF.

The chain joins TRBV29-1 to TRBJ2-2, with D perhaps matching TRBD2 (6 bases). The CDR3 has 14 amino acids. Germline V lookup: CDR1 SQVTM, CDR2 ANQGSEA. V was shortened by 7 bases and J by 4 bases, with 16 bases between the two germline ends. CDR3 DNA sequence: TGCAGCGCCGGCGGAGGGGACGGCACCGGGGAGCTGTTTTTT. This sequence encodes CSAGGGDGTGELFF.

This clonotype was counted a single time. The rearrangement links TRBV12-3 or TRBV12-4 to TRBJ1-6; D not resolved. The V and J ends lost 5 bases and 8 bases respectively, with 16 bases between them. This CDR3 has 15 residues. CDR3 coding DNA: TGTGCCAGCAGTGGTGGGCGGTTGGGCGATTCACCCCTCCACTTT. This sequence encodes CASSGGRLGDSPLHF.

The CDR3 spells CASIINLGGATTNYGYTF. The CDR3 DNA reads as TGTGCCAGCATTATAAATTTAGGAGGGGCCACAACTAACTATGGCTACACCTTC. This chain connects TRBV2 to TRBJ1-2; the D gene is possibly TRBD1 (5 bases). Per the germline V gene, CDR1 is SNHLY and CDR2 is FYNNEI. The CDR3 has 18 amino acids. The V end was cut by 7 bases, the J end by 0 bases, with 24 bases between.

This clonotype has a handful of counts. The chain uses TRBV6-5 and TRBJ1-5; D remains unclear. This CDR3 comprises 13 residues. Germline assignment: CDR1 MNHEY and CDR2 SVGAGI. Trimming shortened V by 6 bases and J by 5 bases, and 11 bases separated the two germline ends. This CDR3 is CASSPSAYQPQHF. DNA of the CDR3: TGTGCCAGCAGCCCATCTGCATATCAGCCCCAGCATTTT.

This clonotype was recorded a few times. The chain is built from TRBV4-1 and TRBJ2-1; 13 bases match TRBD2. Germline trimming cut 4 bases from V and 9 bases from J; bases unmatched to any gene: 9. The CDR3 runs to 16 residues. The germline gives CDR1 MGHRA, CDR2 YSYEKL. This CDR3 reads CASSRETSGRMGEQFF. The CDR3 DNA follows: TGCGCCAGCAGCCGGGAGACTAGCGGGAGGATGGGTGAGCAGTTCTTC.

The chain has TRBV6-1 and TRBJ2-1; TRBD2 matches at 8 bases. V lost 9 bases to trimming and J lost 3 bases; unmatched junction nucleotides: 7. CDR1 MNHNS and CDR2 SASEGT come from the germline V gene. The CDR3 runs to 14 residues. CDR3: CASNTGGLYNEQFF. The CDR3 region has the DNA TGTGCCAGTAACACGGGGGGGCTCTACAATGAGCAGTTCTTC.

The chain links TRBV7-8 to TRBJ1-1; 7 nucleotides line up with TRBD1. V lost 5 bases to trimming and J lost 5 bases; unmatched junction nucleotides: 11. The CDR3 is 15 amino acids. CDR1 and CDR2 from the germline V gene are SGHVS and FQNEAQ. In DNA form, the CDR3 reads TGTGCCAGCAGCCCTAACAGGGGCGGAGAGACTGAAGCTTTCTTT. Amino acids: CASSPNRGGETEAFF.

This clonotype was found a few times. V is TRBV7-3 and J is TRBJ1-1; possible D gene TRBD1, 6 bases. V was trimmed by 2 bases and J by 0 bases, leaving 22 bases between them. Germline values: CDR1 SGHTA, CDR2 FQGTGA. The CDR3 consists of 19 residues. The CDR3, as DNA: TGTGCCAGCAGCTTAGAGGGGGGGGGCGGAAGGAAAATGAACACTGAAGCTTTCTTT. As protein: CASSLEGGGGRKMNTEAFF.

The V call is TRBV20-1, the J call TRBJ2-5, with D uncertain. The CDR3 is 15 residues long. CDR1 is DFQATT and CDR2 is SNEGSKA in the germline V gene (reference sequence). V was shortened by 0 bases and J by 5 bases, with 16 bases between the two germline ends. The CDR3 nucleotides read TGCAGTGCTAGAGATGAGTCTGTGGACCGGGAGACCCAGTACTTC. Translated, it gives CSARDESVDRETQYF.

CDR3 loop: CSVEGGQGAAFDTQYF. CDR3 DNA: TGCAGCGTTGAGGGGGGACAGGGGGCGGCTTTTGATACGCAGTATTTT. V is TRBV29-1 and J is TRBJ2-3; 12 bases line up with TRBD1. Looked up from germline, CDR1 is SQVTM and CDR2 is ANQGSEA. There are 16 residues in the CDR3. J lost 6 bases, V lost 3 bases, and 10 bases had no gene match.